This T cell receptor (beta chain) derives from a study of blood T cell repertoires in COVID-19. Study-wide background: Italy, Spain and the United States were the sources of the convalescent and acute COVID-19 samples. The analysed material was cDNA or gDNA that came from T cells, B-cell-depleted T cells, or PBMCs.

Per the authors' pipeline: Estimation of nucleated cell counts was performed using reference gene primer amplification. Profiled with immunoSEQ multiplex PCR; TCRdb holds only in-frame clones, not every one. The V and J calls and clone size were taken over from that table, and D and trimming were inferred from the DNA. The data contain 150,000 to 200,000 clones, about 86% of them seen just once; the ten biggest clones take up around 12%. CDR3 length equals 16 residues. In germline, CDR1 is MNHEY, CDR2 SMNVEV (reference sequence). V shed 1 base and J 2 bases; nucleotides not matched to a gene: 6. In Seattle, patients joined the study during active infection and were tracked longitudinally.

The sequence was collected from a woman aged 70-85 years with COVID-19, enrolled during active disease. The material sequenced was peripheral blood. This chain connects TRBV27 to TRBJ2-3; 7 bases are a match to TRBD2. The CDR3 sequence: CASSLFLSGPTDTQYF. DNA for the CDR3: TGTGCCAGCAGTTTATTCCTTAGCGGGCCCACAGATACGCAGTATTTT.